The source of this T cell receptor beta chain is a study of blood T cells in healthy people across ages. The CDR3 is made up of 14 amino acids. Deletions cut 5 bases from V and 2 bases from J, with 11 bases between. The germline V gene has CDR1 SEHNR and CDR2 FQNEAQ (reference sequence). This clonotype was detected only a few times. PCR was performed a second time for roughly 7 to 12 cycles using a sample-barcoded 5' primer and a J-beta primer mix. One entry per CDR3 protein results from TCRdb running MiXCR on the 5' RACE reads. The repertoire holds 1 million or so distinct CDR3 sequences, with 20% to 25% as singletons. These data were likewise used in another study, on T cells of mothers and their children. As that study records: Related and unrelated pairs show similar thymic shaping of TCR recombination output.

Material for sequencing was blood. This receptor was identified in a girl aged 2 to 9 in good health. This rearrangement joins TRBV7-9 to TRBJ2-3; a weak D match, TRBD1 (6 bases). Written as DNA, the CDR3 is TGTGCCAGCAGCCTGGGGGCAGCCACAGATACGCAGTATTTT. It translates to CASSLGAATDTQYF.